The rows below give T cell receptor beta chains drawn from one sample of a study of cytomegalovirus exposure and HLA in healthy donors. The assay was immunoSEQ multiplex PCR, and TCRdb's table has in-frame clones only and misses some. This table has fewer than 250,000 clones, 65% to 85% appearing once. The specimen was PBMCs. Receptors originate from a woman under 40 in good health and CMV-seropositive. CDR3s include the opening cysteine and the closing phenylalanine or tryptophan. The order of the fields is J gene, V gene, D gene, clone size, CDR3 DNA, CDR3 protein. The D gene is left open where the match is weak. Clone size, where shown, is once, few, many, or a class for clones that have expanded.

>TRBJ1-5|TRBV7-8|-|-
TGTGCCAGCAGCCCTCGGGGCAGGGATACTCAGCCCCAGCATTTT
CASSPRGRDTQPQHF
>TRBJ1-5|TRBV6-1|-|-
TGTGCCAGCAGTCTTTTCAGGGAAAGCAATCAGCCCCAGCATTTT
CASSLFRESNQPQHF
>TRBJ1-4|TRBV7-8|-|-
TGTGCCAGCAGCAACCTCCCGCGTCAAACTAATGAAAAACTGTTTTTT
CASSNLPRQTNEKLFF
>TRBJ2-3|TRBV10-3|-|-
TGTGCCATCAGTGAAAACAGGTTAGGGGATACGCAGTATTTT
CAISENRLGDTQYF
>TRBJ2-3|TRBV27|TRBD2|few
TGTGCCAGCAGTACGTTAGCGGGAGCGGGCACAGATACGCAGTATTTT
CASSTLAGAGTDTQYF
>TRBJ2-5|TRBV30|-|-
TGTGCCTGGACAGGGTTTGTAGGGAAGACCCAGTACTTC
CAWTGFVGKTQYF
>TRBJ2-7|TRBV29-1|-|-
TGCAGCGTTGAAGGCGGCGCCTACGAGCAGTACTTC
CSVEGGAYEQYF
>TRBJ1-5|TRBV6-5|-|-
TGTGCCAGCAGGCCGGGGTATTCCAATCAGCCCCAGCATTTT
CASRPGYSNQPQHF
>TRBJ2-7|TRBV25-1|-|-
TGTGCCAGCACCGGACAGGTTGCGGGGGAGCAGTACTTC
CASTGQVAGEQYF
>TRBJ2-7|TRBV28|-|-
TGTGCCAGCAGGCCTACAGGGGGAGGGCACGAGCAGTACTTC
CASRPTGGGHEQYF
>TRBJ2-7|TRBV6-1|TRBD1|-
TGTGCCAGCAGTGCGTCGGGGACAGGGGGCTACGAGCAGTACTTC
CASSASGTGGYEQYF
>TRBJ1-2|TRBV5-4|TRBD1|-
TGTGCCAGCAGCTCGGGACAGGGTTTTCTCAGCTACACCTTC
CASSSGQGFLSYTF
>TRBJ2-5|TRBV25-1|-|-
TGTGCCAGCAGTGCAGGGGCGGAGACCCAGTACTTC
CASSAGAETQYF
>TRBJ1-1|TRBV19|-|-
TGTGCCAGCAGAAGGGATGCGGGGACTGAAGCTTTCTTT
CASRRDAGTEAFF
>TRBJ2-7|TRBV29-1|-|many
TGCAGCGTTGGGATGCCCCGGGGCACCTACGAGCAGTACTTC
CSVGMPRGTYEQYF
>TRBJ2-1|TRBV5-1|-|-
TGCGCCAGCAGCTCGGGGGCTAGTTTTAATGAGCAGTTCTTC
CASSSGASFNEQFF
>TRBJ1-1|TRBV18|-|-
TGTGCCAGCTCACCATCGGCGTACACTGAAGCTTTCTTT
CASSPSAYTEAFF
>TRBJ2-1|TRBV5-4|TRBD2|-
TGTGCCAGCAGCCCAAGGACTAGCGGGACCTACAATGAGCAGTTCTTC
CASSPRTSGTYNEQFF
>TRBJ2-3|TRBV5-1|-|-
TGCGCCAGCAGCTTAGCAGATACGCAGTATTTT
CASSLADTQYF
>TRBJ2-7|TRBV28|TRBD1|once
TGTGCCAGCAGCGAAGTGGGACAGTCCTACGAGCAGTACTTC
CASSEVGQSYEQYF
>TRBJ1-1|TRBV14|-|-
TGTGCCAGCAGCCAAGGGGGCCGGACTGAAGCTTTCTTT
CASSQGGRTEAFF
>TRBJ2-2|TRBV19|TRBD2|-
TGTGCCAGTAGTATAGGGTGGACTAGCGGTGAGGTTACCGGGGAGCTGTTTTTT
CASSIGWTSGEVTGELFF
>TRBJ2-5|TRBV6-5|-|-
TGTGCCAGCAGTTCCCCCGCGTCAGAGACCCAGTACTTC
CASSSPASETQYF
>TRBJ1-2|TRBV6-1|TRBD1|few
TGTGCCAGCAAGGGGGGGACAGGAGCTAACTATGGCTACACCTTC
CASKGGTGANYGYTF
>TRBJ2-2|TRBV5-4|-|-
TGTGCCAGCACCCGCCTTGGGAGAGGGGTGGGGACCGGGGAGCTGTTTTTT
CASTRLGRGVGTGELFF
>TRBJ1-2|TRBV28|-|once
TGTGCCAGCACGCGGACGGCCAACTATGGCTACACCTTC
CASTRTANYGYTF
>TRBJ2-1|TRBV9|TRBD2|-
TGTGCCAGCAGCGCAACTAGCGGGGAGAGCTCCTACAATGAGCAGTTCTTC
CASSATSGESSYNEQFF
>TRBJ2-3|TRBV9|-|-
TGTGCCAGCAGCGTCCACTACAAGGTTGGCGATACGCAGTATTTT
CASSVHYKVGDTQYF
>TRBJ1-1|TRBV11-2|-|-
TGTGCCAGCAGGCTAAACCGCGGTGAAGCTTTCTTT
CASRLNRGEAFF
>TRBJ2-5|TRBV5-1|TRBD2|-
TGCGCCAGCAGCATGGGACTAGCTCGAGAGACCCAGTACTTC
CASSMGLARETQYF
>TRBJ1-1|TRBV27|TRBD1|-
TGTGCCAGCACTACGGGACAGAAGTATCGTGAGGCTTTCTTT
CASTTGQKYREAFF
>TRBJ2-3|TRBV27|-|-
TGTGCCAGCATAGGGAGCAAGAAAAGAGATACGCAGTATTTT
CASIGSKKRDTQYF
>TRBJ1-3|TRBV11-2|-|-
TGTGCCAGCAGCTTAGCCCGGTCGGGCTTCTCTGGAAACACCATATATTTT
CASSLARSGFSGNTIYF
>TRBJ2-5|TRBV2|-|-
TGTGCCAGCAGTGAAACAGGGCCACAAGAGACCCAGTACTTC
CASSETGPQETQYF
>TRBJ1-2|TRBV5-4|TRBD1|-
TGTGCCAGCAGTTACAGGACAGGGGGCAACTATGGCTACACCTTC
CASSYRTGGNYGYTF
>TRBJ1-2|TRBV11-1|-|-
TGTGCCAGCAGCTTGGGCTATGGCTACACCTTC
CASSLGYGYTF
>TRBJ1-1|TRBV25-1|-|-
TGTGCCAGCAGTGAAACAGGCATGAACACTGAAGCTTTCTTT
CASSETGMNTEAFF
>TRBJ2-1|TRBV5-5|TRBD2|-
TGTGCCAGCAGCTTGGCCCCTAGCGGATACAATGAGCAGTTCTTC
CASSLAPSGYNEQFF
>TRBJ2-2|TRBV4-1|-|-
TGCGCCAGCAGCCAAGAGTACGAACATGAGGCCGGGGAGCTGTTTTTT
CASSQEYEHEAGELFF
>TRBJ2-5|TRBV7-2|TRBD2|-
TGTGCCAGCAGCTCCCTGACTAGCGGATGGGGGACCCAGTACTTC
CASSSLTSGWGTQYF
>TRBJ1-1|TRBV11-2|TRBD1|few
TGTGCCAGCAGCTTAGAAGGGACAGGGGACACTGAAGCTTTCTTT
CASSLEGTGDTEAFF
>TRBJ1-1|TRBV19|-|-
TGTGCCAGTAGGGGGGCCCGCTCCGTCACTCCTGAAGCTTTCTTT
CASRGARSVTPEAFF